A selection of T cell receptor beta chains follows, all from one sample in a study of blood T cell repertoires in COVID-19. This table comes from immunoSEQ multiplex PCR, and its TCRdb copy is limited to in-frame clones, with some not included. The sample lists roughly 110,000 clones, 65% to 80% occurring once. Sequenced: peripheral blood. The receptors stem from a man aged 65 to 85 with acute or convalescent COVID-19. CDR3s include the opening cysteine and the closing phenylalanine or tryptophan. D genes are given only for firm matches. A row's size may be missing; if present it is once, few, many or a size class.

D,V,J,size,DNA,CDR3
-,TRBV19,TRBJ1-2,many,TGTGCCAGTAGTATGGGGGGGGACTATGGCTACACCTTC,CASSMGGDYGYTF
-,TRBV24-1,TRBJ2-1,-,TGTGCCACCAGTGATCCCCAGGGGCACAATGAGCAGTTCTTC,CATSDPQGHNEQFF
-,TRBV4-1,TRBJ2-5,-,TGCGCCAGCAGCCAAGAGGGGGCACAAGAGACCCAGTACTTC,CASSQEGAQETQYF
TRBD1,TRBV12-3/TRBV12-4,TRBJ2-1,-,TGTGCCAGCAGTTTTGTGGCAGGGGGTGAGCAGTTCTTC,CASSFVAGGEQFF
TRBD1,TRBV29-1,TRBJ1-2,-,TGCAGCGTTGGTGGACAGGGTTCCTACACCTTC,CSVGGQGSYTF
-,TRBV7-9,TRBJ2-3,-,TGTGCCAGACTCCCCCAGGGGACAGATACGCAGTATTTT,CARLPQGTDTQYF
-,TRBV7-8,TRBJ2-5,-,TGTGCCAGCAGACTGACAGGACACTCCCAAGAGACCCAGTACTTC,CASRLTGHSQETQYF
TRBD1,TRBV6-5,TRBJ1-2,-,TGTGCCAGCAGTTACTCGAGGGGGCTGAACTATGGCTACACCTTC,CASSYSRGLNYGYTF
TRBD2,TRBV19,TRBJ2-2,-,TGTGCCAGCCAAGGACTAGCGGGGTACACCGGGGAGCTGTTTTTT,CASQGLAGYTGELFF
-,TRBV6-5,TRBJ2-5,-,TGTGCCAGCAGCCAGGGTATCCGGGAGACCCAGTACTTC,CASSQGIRETQYF
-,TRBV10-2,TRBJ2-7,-,TGCGCCACTTCGACGGGGGCCTACGAGCAGTACTTC,CATSTGAYEQYF
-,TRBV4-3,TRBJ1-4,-,TGCGCCAGCAGCCAAGACCCATGGAGGGAAAAACTGTTTTTT,CASSQDPWREKLFF
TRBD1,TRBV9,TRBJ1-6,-,TGTGCCAGCAGCGCGGGACAGGGGACAACCTATAATTCACCCCTCCACTTT,CASSAGQGTTYNSPLHF
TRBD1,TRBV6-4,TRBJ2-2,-,TGTGCCAGCAGAGGGACAGGGGGCACCGGGGAGCTGTTTTTT,CASRGTGGTGELFF
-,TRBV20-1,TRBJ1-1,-,TGCAGTGCTATAGGGGGCACTGAAGCTTTCTTT,CSAIGGTEAFF
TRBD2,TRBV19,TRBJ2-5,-,TGTGCCAGTAGTCCTCGCGGGGGTCGAGAGACCCAGTACTTC,CASSPRGGRETQYF
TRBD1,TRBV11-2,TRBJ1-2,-,TGTGCCAGCAACGGCCTTAGGGACAGGACCGTTATTGGCGGCTACACCTTC,CASNGLRDRTVIGGYTF
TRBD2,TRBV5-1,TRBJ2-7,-,TGCGCCAGCAGCCCGGACGGCGGGGGGAGCTCCTACGAGCAGTACTTC,CASSPDGGGSSYEQYF
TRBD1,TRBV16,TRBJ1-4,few,TGTGCCAGCAGCCACCGAACAGGGGTTAATGAAAAACTGTTTTTT,CASSHRTGVNEKLFF
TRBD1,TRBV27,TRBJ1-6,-,TGTGCCAGCAGTTTATCGAGGATGGGACAGAATTCACCCCTCCACTTT,CASSLSRMGQNSPLHF
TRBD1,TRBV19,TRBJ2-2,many,TGTGCCAGTAGGGACCTGACAGGGTTCGGGGAGCTGTTTTTT,CASRDLTGFGELFF
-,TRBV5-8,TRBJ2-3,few,TGTGCCAGCAGCCGGGACTCAGATACGCAGTATTTT,CASSRDSDTQYF
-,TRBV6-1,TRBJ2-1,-,TGTGCCAGCAGTGAAGAGTCGCAGGGTGGATTTTACAATGAGCAGTTCTTC,CASSEESQGGFYNEQFF
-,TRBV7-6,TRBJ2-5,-,TGTGCCAGCAGCTCTTGGGAGCAAGAGACCCAGTACTTC,CASSSWEQETQYF
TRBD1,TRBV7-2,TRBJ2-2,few,TGTGCCAGCAGCAGGGACAGGGTCGACACCGGGGAGCTGTTTTTT,CASSRDRVDTGELFF
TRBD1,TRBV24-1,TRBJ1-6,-,TGTGCCACCAGTGATGGACAGGGGGCGATGGGCTCCTATAATTCACCCCTCCACTTT,CATSDGQGAMGSYNSPLHF
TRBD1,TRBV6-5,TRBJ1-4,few,TGTGCCAGCAGGGGAGACAGGGGGGCTAATGAAAAACTGTTTTTT,CASRGDRGANEKLFF